A selection of T cell receptor beta chains follows, all from one sample in a study of T-cell memory formation after mild COVID-19. TCRdb processed the 5' RACE reads anew with MiXCR; each CDR3 protein has one entry. Counted here are 410,000 or so distinct CDR3 sequences, 23% occurring once; the ten biggest clones make up 10% to 15%. The sample was PBMCs or a T cell subset sorted from them (not recorded which). The receptors were sampled from an adult woman who had mild COVID-19 (a few samples of this study predate the infection). Cell type and time point are not known. The conserved cysteine and the conserved F or W are not part of the CDR3 here.

V: TRBV7-2; CDR3: ASSLVGKTQY
V: TRBV7-2; CDR3: ASSFSSRNGYT